The 27 T cell receptor beta chains listed next were all sequenced from one sample in a study of cytomegalovirus exposure and HLA in healthy donors. PCR was performed using 60 Vbeta and 13 Jbeta primers. The assay was immunoSEQ multiplex PCR, and TCRdb's table has in-frame clones only and misses some. This sample carries 180,000 or so clones, roughly 79% of them seen once, and the ten largest clones take more than 13%. The sequencing input was PBMCs. These receptors all stem from a man in his fifties or sixties in good health and CMV-seropositive.

V gene TRBV6-1 combines with J gene TRBJ2-3; 7 nucleotides align to TRBD1. Trimming cost V 2 bases and J 4 bases; bases outside gene matches: 9. From germline, CDR1 is MNHNS and CDR2 SASEGT. The CDR3 extends over 16 amino acids. The CDR3 region has the DNA TGTGCCAGCAGTGAAAGTGGGACAGAGGGGGCAGATACGCAGTATTTT. This sequence encodes CASSESGTEGADTQYF.

The rearrangement joins TRBV19 to TRBJ2-1; TRBD2 aligns across 10 bases. Germline-derived CDR1 and CDR2 are LNHDA and SQIVND (reference sequence). This CDR3 comprises 16 residues. The ends lost 0 bases at V and 4 bases at J; junction bases unmatched: 3. The CDR3: CASSIDRAGGYNEQFF. The CDR3 DNA is TGTGCCAGTAGTATAGACCGAGCGGGGGGGTACAATGAGCAGTTCTTC.

This clone was observed a handful of times. The chain employs TRBV2 and TRBJ1-5, with D hard to call. The ends were cut back, 4 bases at V and 2 bases at J, with 18 bases in the middle. The germline CDR1 and CDR2 sequences are SNHLY and FYNNEI. The CDR3 has 17 amino acids. CDR3 DNA: TGTGCCAGCAGTGTGGCACTCTCAGGCGGGGGCAATCAGCCCCAGCATTTT. Its protein product is CASSVALSGGGNQPQHF.

J is TRBJ2-5 and V is TRBV6-5; 15 nucleotides match TRBD2. The V and J ends lost 5 bases and 2 bases, in that order; junction bases with no gene match: 0. CDR3 length equals 15 residues. Germline loops: CDR1 MNHEY, CDR2 SVGAGI. The CDR3 reads CASSGLAGGQETQYF. The CDR3 coding sequence is TGTGCCAGCAGTGGACTAGCGGGGGGGCAAGAGACCCAGTACTTC.

The chain is built from TRBV28 and TRBJ1-2; TRBD1 might be the D (5 bases). Trimming cost V 5 bases and J 5 bases, with 15 bases left between them. From germline, CDR1 is MDHEN and CDR2 SYDVKM. This CDR3 has 14 amino acids. As DNA, the CDR3 is TGTGCCAGCAGTCCCCCGGGGGGGATGTATGGCTACACCTTC. Translation: CASSPPGGMYGYTF.

This rearrangement joins TRBV7-2 to TRBJ1-1, with 7 bases fitting TRBD1. Germline lookup yields CDR1 SGHTA and CDR2 FQGNSA. V lost 3 bases to trimming and J lost 5 bases; unmatched junction nucleotides: 3. CDR3 length: 13 residues. The CDR3: CASSFTGVTEAFF. Here the CDR3 DNA reads TGTGCCAGCAGCTTCACAGGGGTAACTGAAGCTTTCTTT.

V gene TRBV18 combines with J gene TRBJ2-7; 7 bases align to TRBD1. Germline assignment: CDR1 KGHSH and CDR2 LQKENI. The length of the CDR3 is 12 residues. The junction had 4 bases not matched to a gene; V was cut back by 6 bases and J by 5 bases. The CDR3 DNA is TGTGCCAGCTCGCCCGACAGGGACGAGCAGTACTTC. It encodes CASSPDRDEQYF.

The rearrangement links TRBV5-3 to TRBJ1-1, with D unclear. TRBV5-3 is filed as an ORF, its function uncertain. The CDR3 extends over 15 amino acids. The V gene lost 1 base and the J gene lost 4 bases, with 14 bases spanning the gap. CDR3: CARSLLPRESTEAFF. DNA of the CDR3: TGTGCCAGAAGCTTGCTGCCCCGCGAGAGCACTGAAGCTTTCTTT.

This CDR3 is CASSFTSQRETQYF. The DNA of the CDR3 is TGTGCCAGCAGCTTCACTTCCCAACGGGAGACCCAGTACTTC. The chain links TRBV5-6 to TRBJ2-5; D gene ambiguous. From germline, CDR1 is SGHDT and CDR2 YYEEEE. The length of the CDR3 is 14 residues. The germline V and J ends were trimmed by 2 bases and 5 bases, with 13 bases remaining between them.

The V call is TRBV7-8, the J call TRBJ2-3; 12 bases are a match to TRBD2. Trimming at V came to 4 bases and at J to 2 bases, leaving 4 bases not matched to a gene. This CDR3 has 16 residues. CDR1 SGHVS and CDR2 FQNEAQ come from the germline V gene. DNA for the CDR3: TGTGCCAGCAGCTGGCCTAGCGGGGGGGCCACAGATACGCAGTATTTT. Translated: CASSWPSGGATDTQYF. Full variable domain (missing parts from reference TRBV7-8 and TRBJ2-3): GAGVSQSPRYKVAKRGQDVALRCDPISGHVSLFWYQQALGQGPEFLTYFQNEAQLDKSGLPSDRFFAERPEGSVSTLKIQRTQQEDSAVYLCASSWPSGGATDTQYFGPGTRLTVL.

The chain recombines TRBV5-1 with TRBJ2-5; the D gene is possibly TRBD2 (5 bases). Germline V gives CDR1 SGHRS, CDR2 YFSETQ. Trimming took 2 bases from V and 3 from J, leaving 11 bases between them. The length of the CDR3 is 14 residues. CDR3 sequence reads: CASSFQRLEETQYF. The CDR3 nucleotides are TGCGCCAGCAGCTTTCAGCGGTTGGAAGAGACCCAGTACTTC.

The chain joins TRBV28 to TRBJ2-3; TRBD1 aligns across 7 bases. CDR1 is MDHEN and CDR2 is SYDVKM in the germline V gene. Losses at the gene ends were 3 bases for V and 6 bases for J; bases not matched to a gene: 6. The CDR3 extends over 14 amino acids. The CDR3 nucleotides are TGTGCCAGCAGTTTCAGGGGGAAGGTTGATACGCAGTATTTT. Amino acids: CASSFRGKVDTQYF.

The V call is TRBV7-9, the J call TRBJ1-1; the D gene is possibly TRBD1 (6 bases). The CDR3 has 14 residues. V was clipped by 5 bases and J by 8 bases, with 18 bases between them. Looked up from germline, CDR1 is SEHNR and CDR2 is FQNEAQ (reference sequence). CDR3 coding DNA: TGTGCCAGCAGCCCTCCGAAGGGGGGGCCGGAAGCTTTCTTT. Protein sequence: CASSPPKGGPEAFF.

The chain links TRBV18 to TRBJ2-2; 7 nucleotides agree with TRBD2. The ends lost 6 bases at V and 0 bases at J; junction bases unmatched: 7. The CDR3 consists of 16 residues. Germline lookup yields CDR1 KGHSH and CDR2 LQKENI. The CDR3 loop reads CASSLHGGSNTGELFF. As DNA, the CDR3 is TGTGCCAGCTCCCTCCACGGGGGGTCGAACACCGGGGAGCTGTTTTTT. The whole variable domain, filled in from reference TRBV18 and TRBJ2-2, reads NAGVMQNPRHLVRRRGQEARLRCSPMKGHSHVYWYRQLPEEGLKFMVYLQKENIIDESGMPKERFSAEFPKEGPSILRIQQVVRGDSAAYFCASSLHGGSNTGELFFGEGSRLTVL.

This chain links TRBV9 with TRBJ2-7, with D perhaps matching TRBD2 (6 bases). CDR3 length: 13 residues. Germline V gene sequence: CDR1 SGDLS, CDR2 YYNGEE. V was cut by 7 bases and J by 1 base, with 12 bases left in between. As DNA, the CDR3 is TGTGCCAGCGGTCGGGAGAATTCCTACGAGCAGTACTTC. This translates into CASGRENSYEQYF.

This chain connects TRBV28 to TRBJ2-7, with TRBD2 matching over 7 bases. The germline V gene encodes CDR1 MDHEN and CDR2 SYDVKM. The CDR3 has 14 amino acids. Trimming at V came to 3 bases and at J to 3 bases, leaving 5 bases not matched to a gene. The chain's CDR3 is CASSFTTSDYEQYV. The CDR3 region has the DNA TGTGCCAGCAGTTTTACCACTAGCGACTACGAGCAGTACGTC.

V usage is TRBV7-9 and J usage is TRBJ2-7, with D tentatively TRBD2 (6 bases). V was cut by 0 bases and J by 0 bases, with 9 bases left in between. Germline V gene data show CDR1 as SEHNR and CDR2 as FQNEAQ (reference sequence). This CDR3 comprises 15 residues. For the CDR3, the DNA is TGTGCCAGCAGCTTAGCGGGGGGTAGCTCCTACGAGCAGTACTTC. It is translated as CASSLAGGSSYEQYF.

The gene calls are TRBV13 and TRBJ1-1; D ambiguous. Looked up from germline, CDR1 is PRHDT and CDR2 is FYEKMQ (reference sequence). The length of the CDR3 is 14 residues. Trimming took off 1 base at V and 0 bases at J, with 6 bases between the two ends. The CDR3 sequence is CASSLAGMNTEAFF. DNA of the CDR3: TGTGCCAGCAGCTTAGCAGGCATGAACACTGAAGCTTTCTTT.

A few counts support this clone. This chain uses TRBV30 with TRBJ1-4, with D unresolved. The CDR3 totals 14 residues. Germline CDR1 reads GTSNPN; CDR2 reads SVGIG (reference sequence). Trimming pared 1 base from V and 4 bases from J, leaving 10 bases between. CDR3 residues: CAWSAGTFNEKLFF. Written as DNA, the CDR3 is TGTGCCTGGAGTGCAGGAACTTTTAATGAAAAACTGTTTTTT.

The J gene is TRBJ1-2, the V gene TRBV7-8; D gene unclear. Germline V gene lookup returns CDR1 SGHVS and CDR2 FQNEAQ. This CDR3 comprises 16 residues. V shed 3 bases and J shed 2 bases, with 16 bases lying between them. DNA for the CDR3: TGTGCCAGCAGCTTCCGAGCCCGCAACTCAAACTATGGCTACACCTTC. Translation: CASSFRARNSNYGYTF.

This chain uses TRBV6-1 with TRBJ1-1; D not resolved. The CDR3 loop spans 15 amino acids. The V gene lost 0 bases and the J gene lost 5 bases, with 13 bases spanning the gap. CDR1 is MNHNS, CDR2 SASEGT, per germline. This CDR3 is CASSEARVKGTEAFF. For the CDR3, the DNA is TGTGCCAGCAGTGAAGCGAGGGTTAAGGGAACTGAAGCTTTCTTT.

This chain links TRBV19 with TRBJ2-3; 11 bases are shared with TRBD2. The germline gives CDR1 LNHDA, CDR2 SQIVND (reference sequence). This CDR3 has 14 amino acids. Unmatched junction bases numbered 2, after V lost 4 bases and J lost 5 bases. CDR3 amino acids: CASSTLAGEDTQYF. The CDR3 region has the DNA TGTGCCAGTAGTACACTAGCGGGGGAAGATACGCAGTATTTT. Filled out from reference TRBV19 and TRBJ2-3, the complete variable domain reads DGGITQSPKYLFRKEGQNVTLSCEQNLNHDAMYWYRQDPGQGLRLIYYSQIVNDFQKGDIAEGYSVSREKKESFPLTVTSAQKNPTAFYLCASSTLAGEDTQYFGPGTRLTVL.

The rearrangement uses TRBV7-9 and TRBJ2-5; 12 positions match TRBD1. J lost 5 bases, V lost 5 bases, and 15 bases had no gene match. The CDR3 has 18 residues. CDR1 and CDR2 from the germline V gene are SEHNR and FQNEAQ (reference sequence). The CDR3 DNA is TGTGCCAGCAGCCCGCCCTTCCGGGACAGGGGGCAGGGGGAGACCCAGTACTTC. It yields the protein CASSPPFRDRGQGETQYF.

V and J are TRBV18 and TRBJ1-1; 8 bases line up with TRBD1. The germline V gene has CDR1 KGHSH and CDR2 LQKENI. The CDR3 extends over 15 amino acids. The V segment lost 5 bases and the J segment 2 bases; nucleotides outside the gene matches: 7. CDR3 amino acids: CASSFNRGVNTEAFF. The DNA for the CDR3 is TGTGCCAGCTCATTCAACAGGGGGGTTAACACTGAAGCTTTCTTT.

DNA for the CDR3: TGTGCCAGCACCCCTAACGTCGATGGAGAGACCCAGTACTTC. This codes for CASTPNVDGETQYF. The V gene is TRBV5-4, the J gene TRBJ2-5; D call uncertain. Per germline, CDR1 SGHNT and CDR2 YYREEE (reference sequence). V was shortened by 6 bases and J by 4 bases, with 16 bases between the two germline ends. There are 14 residues in the CDR3.

This CDR3 is CASSFTFGNEQYF. Here the CDR3 DNA reads TGTGCCAGCAGTTTCACCTTCGGGAACGAGCAGTACTTC. The chain is built from TRBV6-6 and TRBJ2-7; D possibly corresponds to TRBD2 (5 bases). Looked up from germline, CDR1 is MNHNY and CDR2 is SVGAGI (reference sequence). The CDR3 has 13 residues. Deletions cut 4 bases from V and 5 bases from J, with 12 bases between.

This chain joins TRBV6-5 and TRBJ1-1, with no clear D. V lost 6 bases to trimming and J lost 4 bases, with 12 bases between them. CDR3 length: 13 residues. Germline loops: CDR1 MNHEY, CDR2 SVGAGI. CDR3 region: CASSLVRSTEAFF. CDR3 sequence (DNA): TGTGCCAGCAGCCTCGTTCGGAGCACTGAAGCTTTCTTT.